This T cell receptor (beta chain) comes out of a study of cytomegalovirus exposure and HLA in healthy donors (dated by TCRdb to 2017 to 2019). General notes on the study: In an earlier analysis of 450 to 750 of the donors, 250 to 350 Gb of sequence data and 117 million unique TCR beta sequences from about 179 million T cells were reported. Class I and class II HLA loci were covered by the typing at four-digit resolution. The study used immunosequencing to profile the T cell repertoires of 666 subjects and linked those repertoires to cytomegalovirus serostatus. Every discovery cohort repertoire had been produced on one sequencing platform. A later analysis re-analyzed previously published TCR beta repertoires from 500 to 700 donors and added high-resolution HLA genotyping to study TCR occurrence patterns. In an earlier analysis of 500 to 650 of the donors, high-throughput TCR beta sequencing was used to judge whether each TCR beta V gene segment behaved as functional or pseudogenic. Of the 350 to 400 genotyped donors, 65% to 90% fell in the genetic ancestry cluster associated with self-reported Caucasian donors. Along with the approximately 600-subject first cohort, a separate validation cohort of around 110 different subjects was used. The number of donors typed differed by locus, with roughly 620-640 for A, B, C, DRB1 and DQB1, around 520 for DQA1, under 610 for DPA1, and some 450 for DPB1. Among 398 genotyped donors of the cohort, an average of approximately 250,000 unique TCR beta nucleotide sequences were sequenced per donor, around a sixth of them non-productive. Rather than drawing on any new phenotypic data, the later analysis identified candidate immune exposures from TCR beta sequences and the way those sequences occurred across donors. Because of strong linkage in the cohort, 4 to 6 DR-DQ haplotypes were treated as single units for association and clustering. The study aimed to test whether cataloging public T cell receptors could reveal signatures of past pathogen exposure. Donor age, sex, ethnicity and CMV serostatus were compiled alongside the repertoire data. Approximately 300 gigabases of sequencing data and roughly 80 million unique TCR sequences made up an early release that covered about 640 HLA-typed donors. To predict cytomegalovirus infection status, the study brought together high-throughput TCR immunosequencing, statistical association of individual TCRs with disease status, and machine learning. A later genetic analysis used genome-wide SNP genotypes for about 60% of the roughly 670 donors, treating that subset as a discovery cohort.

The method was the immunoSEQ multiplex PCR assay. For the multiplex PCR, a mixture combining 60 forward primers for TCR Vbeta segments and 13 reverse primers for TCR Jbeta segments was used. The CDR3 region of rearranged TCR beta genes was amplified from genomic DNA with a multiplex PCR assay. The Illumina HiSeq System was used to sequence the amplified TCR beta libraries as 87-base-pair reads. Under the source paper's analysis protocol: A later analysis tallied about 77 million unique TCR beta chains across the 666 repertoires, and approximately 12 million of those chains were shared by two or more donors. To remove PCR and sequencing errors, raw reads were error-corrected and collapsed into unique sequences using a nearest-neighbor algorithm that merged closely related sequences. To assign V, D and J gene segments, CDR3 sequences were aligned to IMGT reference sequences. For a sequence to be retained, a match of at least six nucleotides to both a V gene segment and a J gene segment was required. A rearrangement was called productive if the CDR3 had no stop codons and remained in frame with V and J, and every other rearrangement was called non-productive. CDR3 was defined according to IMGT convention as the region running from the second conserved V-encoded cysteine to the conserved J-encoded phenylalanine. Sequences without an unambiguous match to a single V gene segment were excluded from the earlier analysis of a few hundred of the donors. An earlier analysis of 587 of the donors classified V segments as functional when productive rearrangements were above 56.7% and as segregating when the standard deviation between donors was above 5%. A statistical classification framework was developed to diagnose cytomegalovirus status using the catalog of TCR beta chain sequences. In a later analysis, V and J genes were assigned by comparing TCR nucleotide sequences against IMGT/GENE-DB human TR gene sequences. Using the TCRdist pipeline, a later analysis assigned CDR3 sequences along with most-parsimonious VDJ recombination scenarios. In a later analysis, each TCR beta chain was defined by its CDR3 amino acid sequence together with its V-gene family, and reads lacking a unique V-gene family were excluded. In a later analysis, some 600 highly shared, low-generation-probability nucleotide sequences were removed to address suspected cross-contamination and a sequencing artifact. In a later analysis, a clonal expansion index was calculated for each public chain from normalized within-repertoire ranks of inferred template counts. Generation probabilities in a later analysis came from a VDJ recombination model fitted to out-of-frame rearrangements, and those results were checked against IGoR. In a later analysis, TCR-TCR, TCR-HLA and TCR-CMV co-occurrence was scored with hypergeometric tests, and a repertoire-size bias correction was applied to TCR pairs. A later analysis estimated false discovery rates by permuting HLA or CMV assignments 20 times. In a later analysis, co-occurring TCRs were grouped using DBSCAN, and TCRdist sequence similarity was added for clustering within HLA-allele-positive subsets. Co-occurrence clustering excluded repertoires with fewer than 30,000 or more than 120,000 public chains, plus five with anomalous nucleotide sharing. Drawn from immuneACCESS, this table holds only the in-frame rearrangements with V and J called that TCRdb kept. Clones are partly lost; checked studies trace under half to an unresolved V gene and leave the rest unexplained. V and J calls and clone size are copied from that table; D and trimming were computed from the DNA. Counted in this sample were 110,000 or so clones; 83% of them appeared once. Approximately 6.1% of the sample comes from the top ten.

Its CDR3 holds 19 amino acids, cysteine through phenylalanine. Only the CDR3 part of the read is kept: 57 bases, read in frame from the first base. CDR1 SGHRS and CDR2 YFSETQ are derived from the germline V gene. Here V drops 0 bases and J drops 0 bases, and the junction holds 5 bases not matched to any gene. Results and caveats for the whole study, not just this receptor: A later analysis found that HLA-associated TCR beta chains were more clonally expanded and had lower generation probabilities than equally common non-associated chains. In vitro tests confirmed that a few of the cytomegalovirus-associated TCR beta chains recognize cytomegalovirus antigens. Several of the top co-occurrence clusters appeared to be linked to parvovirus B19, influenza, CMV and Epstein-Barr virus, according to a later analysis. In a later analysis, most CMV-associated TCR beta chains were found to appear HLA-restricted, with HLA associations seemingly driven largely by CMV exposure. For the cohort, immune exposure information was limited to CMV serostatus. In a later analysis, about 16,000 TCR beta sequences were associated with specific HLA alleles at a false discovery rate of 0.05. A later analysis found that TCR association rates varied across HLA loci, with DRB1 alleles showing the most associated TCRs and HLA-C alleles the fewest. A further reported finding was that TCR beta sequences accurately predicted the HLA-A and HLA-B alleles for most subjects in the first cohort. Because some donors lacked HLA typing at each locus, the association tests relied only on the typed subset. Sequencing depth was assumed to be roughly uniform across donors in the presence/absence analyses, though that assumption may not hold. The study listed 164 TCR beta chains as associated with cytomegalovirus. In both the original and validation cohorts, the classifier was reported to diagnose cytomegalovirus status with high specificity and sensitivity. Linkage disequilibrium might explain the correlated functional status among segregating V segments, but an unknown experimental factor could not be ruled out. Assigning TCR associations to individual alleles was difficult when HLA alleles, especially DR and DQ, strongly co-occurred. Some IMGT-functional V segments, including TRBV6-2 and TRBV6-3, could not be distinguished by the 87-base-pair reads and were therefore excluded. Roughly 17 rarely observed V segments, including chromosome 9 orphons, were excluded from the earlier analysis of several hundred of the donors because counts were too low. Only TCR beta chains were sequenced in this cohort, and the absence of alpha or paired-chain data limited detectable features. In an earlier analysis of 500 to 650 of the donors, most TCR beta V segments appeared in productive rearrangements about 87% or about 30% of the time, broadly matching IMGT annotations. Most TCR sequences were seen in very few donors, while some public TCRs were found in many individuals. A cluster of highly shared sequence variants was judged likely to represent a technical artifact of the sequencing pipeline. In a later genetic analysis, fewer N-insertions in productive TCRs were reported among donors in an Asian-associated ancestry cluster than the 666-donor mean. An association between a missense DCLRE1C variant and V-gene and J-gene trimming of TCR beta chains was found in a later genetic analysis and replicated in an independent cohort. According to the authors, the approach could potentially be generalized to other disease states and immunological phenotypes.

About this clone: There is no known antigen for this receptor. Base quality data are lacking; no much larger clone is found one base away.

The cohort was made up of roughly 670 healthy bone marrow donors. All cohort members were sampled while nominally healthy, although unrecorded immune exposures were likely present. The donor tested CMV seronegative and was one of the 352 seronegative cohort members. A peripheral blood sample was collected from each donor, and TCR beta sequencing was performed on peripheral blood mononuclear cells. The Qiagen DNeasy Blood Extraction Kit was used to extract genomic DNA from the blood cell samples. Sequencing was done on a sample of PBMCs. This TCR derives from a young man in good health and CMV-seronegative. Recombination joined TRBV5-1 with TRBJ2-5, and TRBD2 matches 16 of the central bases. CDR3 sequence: CASSLAGLAGGQYQETQYF. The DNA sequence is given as TGCGCCAGCAGCTTGGCGGGACTAGCGGGAGGGCAGTACCAAGAGACCCAGTACTTC.